This passage covers 16 T cell receptor beta chains from one sample sequenced in a study of regulatory T cells in long-lasting Graves disease. The time point denotes: newly diagnosed GD, antithyroid drugs for less than 3 months. RNA from PBMCs was the source of the TCR library. Building the TCR beta libraries relied on iRepertoire HTBI primers, and CDR3 regions underwent Arm-PCR. MiXCR was run by TCRdb on the multiplex PCR reads, yielding one entry per CDR3 protein. This sample carries more than 300,000 distinct CDR3 sequences, around 16% of them seen once, and the ten largest clones take about 20%. Sequences were derived from peripheral blood mononuclear cells (PBMCs), sampled at new diagnosis, from a patient treated with antithyroid drugs. The receptors were gathered from a female donor with Graves disease.

This clonotype has a count of ten or more. The J gene is TRBJ2-3, the V gene TRBV27, with no clear D. The CDR3 sequence is 13 residues long. V shed 5 bases and J shed 4 bases, with 10 bases lying between them. The V gene's germline CDR1 is MNHEY and CDR2 SMNVEV (reference sequence). The CDR3 reads CASSHPWSDTQYF. Here the CDR3 DNA reads TGTGCCAGCAGTCACCCTTGGTCAGATACGCAGTATTTT.

This clonotype has ten or more counts. The V gene is TRBV27, the J gene TRBJ1-6, with D perhaps matching TRBD1 (6 bases). CDR1 and CDR2 from the germline V gene are MNHEY and SMNVEV (reference sequence). The V end lost 2 bases, the J end lost 7 bases, and 9 bases lay between the germline ends. This CDR3 region has 14 residues. CDR3 sequence reads: CASSLRTANSPLHF. The CDR3 DNA reads as TGTGCCAGCAGTTTAAGGACAGCGAATTCACCCCTCCACTTT.

In its sample, this clonotype was seen many times. This sequence joins TRBV6-5 and TRBJ2-2; no reliable D call. Looked up from germline, CDR1 is MNHEY and CDR2 is SVGAGI. Trimming took 3 bases from V and 5 from J, leaving 10 bases between them. The CDR3 contains 14 residues. CDR3 loop: CASSYGSETGELFF. The CDR3 nucleotides read TGTGCCAGCAGTTATGGCTCAGAAACCGGGGAGCTGTTTTTT.

In this sample, this clonotype turned up many times. The rearrangement uses TRBV6-2 or TRBV6-3 and TRBJ1-2, with D uncertain. This CDR3 has 16 amino acids. CDR1 is MNHEY and CDR2 is SVGEGT in the germline V gene. Trimming left V 6 bases short and J 4 bases short, with 21 bases between. In nucleotides, the CDR3 is TGTGCCAGCAGGGCGTTTCGTGACAATCTCGTCTATGGCTACACCTTC. It encodes CASRAFRDNLVYGYTF.

This clonotype has at least ten counts. The chain carries TRBV20-1 and TRBJ2-7, with 12 bases fitting TRBD1. V dropped 2 bases and J dropped 9; count of bases not matched to a gene: 11. CDR1 DFQATT and CDR2 SNEGSKA come from the germline V gene (reference sequence). The CDR3 covers 15 residues. CDR3 residues: CSARSPGQGAYVQYF. DNA of the CDR3: TGCAGTGCTAGAAGCCCGGGACAGGGGGCTTATGTGCAGTACTTC.

The sample holds many counts of this clonotype. The chain carries TRBV13 and TRBJ1-5; the D gene is possibly TRBD1 (5 bases). V was trimmed by 2 bases and J by 7 bases, leaving 6 bases between them. The CDR3 is 12 amino acids. Germline CDR1 and CDR2: PRHDT and FYEKMQ (reference sequence). The CDR3 DNA is TGTGCCAGCAGCTTAAGGGGCCAGCCCCAGCATTTT. It codes for CASSLRGQPQHF.

The rearrangement links TRBV9 to TRBJ2-7; no reliable D call. The CDR3 loop spans 16 amino acids. Trimming stripped 0 bases from V and 0 bases from J, with 13 bases between. Germline CDR1 is SGDLS and CDR2 is YYNGEE. The CDR3 loop reads CASSVGPAPDSYEQYF. Written as DNA, the CDR3 is TGTGCCAGCAGCGTAGGGCCAGCGCCTGACTCCTACGAGCAGTACTTC.

A few counts support this clonotype. The V gene is TRBV6-1, the J gene TRBJ1-5, with D possibly matching TRBD1 (5 bases). Germline-derived CDR1 and CDR2 are MNHNS and SASEGT. The CDR3 runs 14 residues. V lost 6 bases and J lost 7, with 16 bases in between. CDR3 DNA: TGTGCCAGCAGGGCCAGGGCAGGGTCCCAGCCCCAGCATTTT. Its translation: CASRARAGSQPQHF.

J is TRBJ2-1 and V is TRBV20-1, with 9 bases matching TRBD2. The CDR3 consists of 18 residues. CDR1 and CDR2 from the germline V gene are DFQATT and SNEGSKA (reference sequence). J lost 6 bases, V lost 3 bases, and 18 bases had no gene match. The CDR3 here is CSASPRAGGGHTRNEQFF. CDR3 nucleotide sequence: TGCAGTGCTAGTCCTAGGGCGGGAGGGGGGCACACCCGCAATGAGCAGTTCTTC.

This clonotype was counted at least ten times. V gene TRBV24-1 combines with J gene TRBJ1-3; perhaps TRBD1 as D (5 bases). The CDR3 consists of 13 residues. Trimming removed 4 bases at V and 8 bases at J, with 11 bases between. Per germline, CDR1 KGHDR and CDR2 SFDVKD. The CDR3 DNA reads as TGTGCCACCAGTGAGGAGACAGAAGACACCATATATTTT. Its protein is CATSEETEDTIYF.

This clonotype has a count of ten or more. This sequence joins TRBV6-5 and TRBJ2-1; possibly TRBD2 for D (6 bases). Trimming removed 0 bases from V and 6 bases from J, with 12 bases in between. CDR1 is MNHEY and CDR2 is SVGAGI in the germline V gene. CDR3 length: 15 amino acids. The CDR3 DNA is TGTGCCAGCAGTTACTCGAAACTAGCAGGCAATGAGCAGTTCTTC. This encodes CASSYSKLAGNEQFF.

A remark on this clonotype: One end of the junction varies from germline; a read error may be responsible. The chain combines TRBV7-2 with TRBJ2-2; 11 nucleotides match TRBD2. CDR3 length: 18 amino acids. From germline, CDR1 is SGHTA and CDR2 FQGNSA. The CDR3 DNA sequence: TGTGCCAGCAGCTTAGGGATAGCGGGAGGGCCGGACGGCGGGGAGCTGCTTTTT. This translates into CASSLGIAGGPDGGELLF.

A remark on this clonotype: A clone one base away is much larger, so this may be a read error. The V call is TRBV3-1, the J call TRBJ2-5, with D perhaps TRBD1 or TRBD2 (5 bases each). Germline lookup yields CDR1 LGHDT and CDR2 YNNKEL (reference sequence). Between the trimmed V and J ends, which lost 5 bases and 1 base, there was a span of 17 bases. CDR3 size: 16 residues. The DNA for the CDR3 is TGTGCCAGCAGCTCAAGAACCCGGGACGGCCAAGAGACCCAGTACTTC. This codes for CASSSRTRDGQETQYF.

The table lists this clonotype with many counts. The chain recombines TRBV20-1 with TRBJ1-2, with TRBD1 as a possible D gene (6 bases). Trimming took off 1 base at V and 6 bases at J, with 12 bases between the two ends. The germline gives CDR1 DFQATT, CDR2 SNEGSKA (reference sequence). This CDR3 is built from 13 residues. CDR3 sequence reads: CSARGEDSNGYTF. CDR3 coding DNA: TGCAGTGCTAGAGGGGAGGACAGCAATGGCTACACCTTC.

Many counts were recorded for this clonotype. CDR3 sequence (DNA): TGTGCCAGTAGTATCCCCGGGACAGGACTTAGCAATCAGCCCCAGCATTTT. Translated: CASSIPGTGLSNQPQHF. The chain carries TRBV19 and TRBJ1-5, with 8 nucleotides matching TRBD1. Germline V lookup: CDR1 LNHDA, CDR2 SQIVND (reference sequence). V trimming: 3 bases; J trimming: 0 bases; junction bases outside the gene matches: 7. The CDR3 runs 17 residues.

The rearrangement uses TRBV3-1 and TRBJ2-1; 9 bases fit TRBD2. With V trimmed by 3 bases and J by 4 bases, 7 bases remained unmatched. This CDR3 is built from 16 residues. Germline V gives CDR1 LGHDT, CDR2 YNNKEL (reference sequence). The CDR3 reads CASSHSASGTYNEQFF. The CDR3 coding sequence is TGTGCCAGCAGCCACTCGGCTAGCGGGACATACAATGAGCAGTTCTTC.